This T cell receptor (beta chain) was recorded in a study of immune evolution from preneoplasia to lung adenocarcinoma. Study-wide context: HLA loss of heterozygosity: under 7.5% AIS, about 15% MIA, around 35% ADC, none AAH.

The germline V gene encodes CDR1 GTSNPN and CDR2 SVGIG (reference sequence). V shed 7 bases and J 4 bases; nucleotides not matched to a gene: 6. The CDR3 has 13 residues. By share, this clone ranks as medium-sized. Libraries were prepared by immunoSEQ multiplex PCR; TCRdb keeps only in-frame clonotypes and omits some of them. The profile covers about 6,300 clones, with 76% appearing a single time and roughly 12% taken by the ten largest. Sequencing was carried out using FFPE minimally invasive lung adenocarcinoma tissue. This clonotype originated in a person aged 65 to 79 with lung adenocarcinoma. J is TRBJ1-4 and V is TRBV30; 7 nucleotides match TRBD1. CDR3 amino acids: CASTGTNNEKLFF. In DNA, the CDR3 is TGTGCCTCGACAGGGACTAATAATGAAAAACTGTTTTTT.